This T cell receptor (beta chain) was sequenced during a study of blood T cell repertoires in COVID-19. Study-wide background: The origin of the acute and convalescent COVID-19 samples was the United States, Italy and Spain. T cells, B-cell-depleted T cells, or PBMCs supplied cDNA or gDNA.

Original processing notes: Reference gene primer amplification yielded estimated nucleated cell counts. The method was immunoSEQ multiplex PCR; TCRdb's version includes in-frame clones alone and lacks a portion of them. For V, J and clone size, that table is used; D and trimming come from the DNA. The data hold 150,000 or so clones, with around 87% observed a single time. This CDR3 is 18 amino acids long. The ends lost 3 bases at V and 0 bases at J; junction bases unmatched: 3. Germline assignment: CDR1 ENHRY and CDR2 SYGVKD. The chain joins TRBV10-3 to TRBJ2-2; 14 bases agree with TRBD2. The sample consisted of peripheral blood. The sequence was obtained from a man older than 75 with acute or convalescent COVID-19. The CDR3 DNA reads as TGTGCCATCAGTGAACCGGGACTAGCGGGAGCGAACACCGGGGAGCTGTTTTTT. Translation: CAISEPGLAGANTGELFF.